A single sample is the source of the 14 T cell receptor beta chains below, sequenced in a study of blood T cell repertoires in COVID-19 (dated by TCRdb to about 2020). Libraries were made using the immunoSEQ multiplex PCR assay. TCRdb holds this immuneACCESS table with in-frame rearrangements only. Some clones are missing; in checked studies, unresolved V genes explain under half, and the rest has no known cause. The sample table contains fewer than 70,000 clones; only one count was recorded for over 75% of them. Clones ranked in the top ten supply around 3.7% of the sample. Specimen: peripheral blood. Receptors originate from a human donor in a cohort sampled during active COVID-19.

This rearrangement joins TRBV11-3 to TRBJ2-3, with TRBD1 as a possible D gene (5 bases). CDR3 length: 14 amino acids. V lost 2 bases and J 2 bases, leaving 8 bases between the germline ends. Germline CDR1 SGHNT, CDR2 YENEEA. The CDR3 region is CASSLQGYTDTQYF. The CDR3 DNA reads TGTGCCAGCAGCTTACAGGGATACACAGATACGCAGTATTTT.

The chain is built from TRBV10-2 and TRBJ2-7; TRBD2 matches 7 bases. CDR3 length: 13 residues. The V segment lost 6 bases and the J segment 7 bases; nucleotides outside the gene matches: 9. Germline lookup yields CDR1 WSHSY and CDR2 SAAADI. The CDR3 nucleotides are TGCGCCAGCAGCGTTACCATCGGGGGGGAGCAGTACTTC. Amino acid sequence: CASSVTIGGEQYF.

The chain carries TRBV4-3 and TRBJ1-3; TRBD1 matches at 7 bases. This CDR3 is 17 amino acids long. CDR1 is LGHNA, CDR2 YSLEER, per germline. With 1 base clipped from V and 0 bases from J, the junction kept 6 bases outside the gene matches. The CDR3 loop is CASSQGTGQHSGNTIYF. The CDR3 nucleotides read TGCGCCAGCAGCCAAGGGACAGGACAACACTCTGGAAACACCATATATTTT.

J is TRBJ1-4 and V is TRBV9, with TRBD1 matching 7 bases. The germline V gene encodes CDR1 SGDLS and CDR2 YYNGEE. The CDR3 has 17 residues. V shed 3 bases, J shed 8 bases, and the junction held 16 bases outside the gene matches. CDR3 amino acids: CASSADTDRALEEKLFF. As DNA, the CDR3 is TGTGCCAGCAGCGCAGATACAGACAGGGCTTTGGAAGAAAAACTGTTTTTT.

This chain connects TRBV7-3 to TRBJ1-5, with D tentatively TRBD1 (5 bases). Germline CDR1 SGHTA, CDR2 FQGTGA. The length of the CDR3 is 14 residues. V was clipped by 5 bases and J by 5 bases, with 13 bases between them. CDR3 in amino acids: CASSPPGGDQPQHF. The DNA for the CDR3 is TGTGCCAGCAGCCCGCCGGGGGGGGATCAGCCCCAGCATTTT.

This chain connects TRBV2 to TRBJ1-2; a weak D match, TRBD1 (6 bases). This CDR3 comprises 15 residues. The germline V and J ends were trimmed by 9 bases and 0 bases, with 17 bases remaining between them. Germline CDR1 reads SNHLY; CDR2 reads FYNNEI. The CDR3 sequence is CARRGGGPTNYGYTF. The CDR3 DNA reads TGTGCCAGAAGGGGAGGGGGGCCAACTAACTATGGCTACACCTTC.

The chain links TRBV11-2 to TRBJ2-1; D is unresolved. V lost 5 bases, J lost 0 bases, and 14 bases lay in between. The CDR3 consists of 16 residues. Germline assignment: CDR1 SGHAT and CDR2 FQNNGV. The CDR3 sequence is CASSNYGLSSYNEQFF. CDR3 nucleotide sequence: TGTGCCAGCAGCAACTATGGGTTGAGCTCCTACAATGAGCAGTTCTTC.

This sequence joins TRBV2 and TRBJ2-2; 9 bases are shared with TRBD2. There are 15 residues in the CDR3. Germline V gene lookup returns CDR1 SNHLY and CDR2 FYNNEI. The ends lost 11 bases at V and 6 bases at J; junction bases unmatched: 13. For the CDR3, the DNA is TGTGCCTTACCCACCTCCGGGACTAGCTCCGGGGAGCTGTTTTTT. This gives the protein CALPTSGTSSGELFF.

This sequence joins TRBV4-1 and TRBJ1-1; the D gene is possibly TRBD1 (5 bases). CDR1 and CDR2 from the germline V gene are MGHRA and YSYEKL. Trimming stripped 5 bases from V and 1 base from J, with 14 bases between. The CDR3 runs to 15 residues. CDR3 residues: CASSFTRGSNTEAFF. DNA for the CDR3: TGCGCCAGCAGCTTCACCCGGGGGTCGAACACTGAAGCTTTCTTT.

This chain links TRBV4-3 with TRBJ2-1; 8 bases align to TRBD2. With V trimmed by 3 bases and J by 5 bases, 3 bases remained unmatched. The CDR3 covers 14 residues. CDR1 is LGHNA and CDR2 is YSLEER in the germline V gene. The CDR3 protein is CASSQGTSNNEQFF. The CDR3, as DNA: TGCGCCAGCAGCCAGGGGACTAGTAACAATGAGCAGTTCTTC.

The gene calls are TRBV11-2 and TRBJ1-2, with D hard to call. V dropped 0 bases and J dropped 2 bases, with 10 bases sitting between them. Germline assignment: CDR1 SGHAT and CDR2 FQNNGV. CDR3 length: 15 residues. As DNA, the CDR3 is TGTGCCAGCAGCTTAGACAGAATACCCAACTATGGCTACACCTTC. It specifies CASSLDRIPNYGYTF.

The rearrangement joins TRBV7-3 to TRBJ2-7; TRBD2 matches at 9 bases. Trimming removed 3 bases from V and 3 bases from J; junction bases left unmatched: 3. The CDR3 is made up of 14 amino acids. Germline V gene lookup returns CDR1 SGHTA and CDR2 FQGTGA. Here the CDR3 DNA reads TGTGCCAGCAGCTTTGCTAGCGGGGACTACGAGCAGTACTTC. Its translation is CASSFASGDYEQYF.

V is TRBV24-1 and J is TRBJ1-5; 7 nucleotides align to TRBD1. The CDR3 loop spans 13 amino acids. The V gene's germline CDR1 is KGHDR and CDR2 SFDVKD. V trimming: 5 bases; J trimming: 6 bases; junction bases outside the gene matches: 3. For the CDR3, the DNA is TGTGCCACCAGTGGAGGGGGCAGTCAGCCCCAGCATTTT. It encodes CATSGGGSQPQHF.

For the CDR3, the DNA is TGTGCCAGCAGTCAACAAGAGACCCAGTACTTC. Translating gives CASSQQETQYF. The V gene is TRBV27, the J gene TRBJ2-5; D uncertain. With 5 bases removed from V and 2 bases from J, the gap between germline ends came to 3 bases. This CDR3 contains 11 residues. CDR1 is MNHEY, CDR2 SMNVEV, per germline (reference sequence).